These 28 T cell receptor beta chains were sequenced from one sample in a study of vaccination and CD4 T cells after COVID-19. Treatment reported: approximately nine-day PBMC culture with coronavirus spike peptide pools or control peptides (ViraFEST assay). CD4+ T-cell collection from the unexposed donor predated the COVID-19 pandemic (2011-2018). The Oncomine TCR Beta short-read assay sequenced DNA from cultured CD4+ T cells. After culture, CD4+ T cells served as the source for genomic DNA extraction. TCRdb called the PCR reads again in MiXCR, with one record for every CDR3 protein. The sample carries around 10,000 distinct CDR3 sequences, about a third recorded once. These receptors' targets are unknown. Specimen: CD4+ T cells from blood, cultured in vitro. The receptor set was obtained from a human donor in good health.

This chain joins TRBV25-1 and TRBJ2-7, with 8 bases lining up with TRBD2. The CDR3 is 17 amino acids. V lost 0 bases, J lost 3 bases, and 10 bases stayed unmatched. Germline lookup yields CDR1 MGHDK and CDR2 SYGVNS. The CDR3 nucleotides are TGTGCCAGCAGTGAATATCCGGGGGCTAGCGGGCTCTACGAGCAGTACTTC. Its translation is CASSEYPGASGLYEQYF.

V is TRBV5-8 and J is TRBJ1-5, with D perhaps matching TRBD1 (5 bases). The germline CDR1 and CDR2 sequences are SGHTS and YDEGEE. There are 13 residues in the CDR3. The V gene lost 3 bases and the J gene lost 3 bases, with 7 bases spanning the gap. The CDR3 loop is CASSSGSNQPQHF. DNA of the CDR3: TGTGCCAGCAGCTCAGGGTCCAATCAGCCCCAGCATTTT.

This chain connects TRBV6-1 to TRBJ1-3; a possible D gene is TRBD1 (5 bases). The CDR3 sequence is 17 residues long. Germline V gene data show CDR1 as MNHNS and CDR2 as SASEGT. V was trimmed by 2 bases and J by 0 bases, leaving 14 bases between them. Written as DNA, the CDR3 is TGTGCCAGCAGTGAATACAGGACAATAGTCTCTGGAAACACCATATATTTT. It is translated as CASSEYRTIVSGNTIYF.

The chain joins TRBV30 to TRBJ2-1; 8 bases are a match to TRBD2. J gave up 6 bases and V 0 bases, and 7 bases lay outside the gene matches. The CDR3 is 15 residues long. Germline V CDR1 and CDR2: GTSNPN, SVGIG (reference sequence). The CDR3 region has the DNA TGTGCCTGGAGTGTGGGTAGCGGGATTCGCAATGAGCAGTTCTTC. Protein sequence: CAWSVGSGIRNEQFF.

The chain recombines TRBV28 with TRBJ2-7; D is perhaps TRBD2 (5 bases). The V end was cut by 3 bases, the J end by 2 bases, with 14 bases between. CDR3 length: 15 amino acids. The germline CDR1 and CDR2 sequences are MDHEN and SYDVKM. CDR3 residues: CASSLSAGLPYEQYF. DNA of the CDR3: TGTGCCAGCAGTTTGTCAGCAGGACTTCCCTACGAGCAGTACTTC.

The chain uses TRBV28 and TRBJ1-2; D gene ambiguous. CDR1 is MDHEN and CDR2 is SYDVKM in the germline V gene. V was trimmed by 5 bases and J by 8 bases, leaving 15 bases between them. The CDR3 totals 13 residues. The CDR3 DNA follows: TGTGCCAGCAGTCTCCGGGAGGTGGGGGGCTACACCTTC. It codes for CASSLREVGGYTF.

The rearrangement uses TRBV19 and TRBJ1-2; D gene uncertain. Germline V lookup: CDR1 LNHDA, CDR2 SQIVND (reference sequence). V dropped 0 bases and J dropped 2 bases, with 10 bases sitting between them. The CDR3 is 15 amino acids. DNA of the CDR3: TGTGCCAGTAGTATAGATCAAGCGGTGAACTATGGCTACACCTTC. It translates to CASSIDQAVNYGYTF.

This clonotype turned up a few times. This chain links TRBV6-1 with TRBJ2-2; TRBD1 agrees at 8 bases. The germline V gene has CDR1 MNHNS and CDR2 SASEGT. With 8 bases clipped from V and 1 base from J, the junction kept 6 bases outside the gene matches. CDR3 length: 15 residues. This CDR3 is CASQPGTGNTGELFF. DNA of the CDR3: TGTGCCAGCCAACCCGGGACAGGGAACACCGGGGAGCTGTTTTTT.

This chain links TRBV30 with TRBJ1-2, with a tentative D call TRBD1 (5 bases). Trimming removed 5 bases at V and 3 bases at J, with 10 bases between. CDR1 and CDR2 (germline): GTSNPN, SVGIG (reference sequence). CDR3 length: 12 amino acids. DNA of the CDR3: TGTGCCTGGCTCAGGGTGGACTATGGCTACACCTTC. This codes for CAWLRVDYGYTF.

This chain joins TRBV4-2 and TRBJ1-1; D is possibly TRBD1 (6 bases). The CDR3 is 14 residues long. V was clipped by 4 bases and J by 1 base, with 10 bases between them. Germline CDR1 and CDR2: LGHNA and YNFKEQ. This CDR3 reads CASSLGGGNTEAFF. DNA of the CDR3: TGTGCCAGCAGCCTAGGGGGTGGGAACACTGAAGCTTTCTTT.

The sample holds a few counts of this clonotype. J is TRBJ2-1 and V is TRBV20-1; a possible D gene is TRBD1 (5 bases). CDR1 and CDR2 (germline): DFQATT, SNEGSKA (reference sequence). This CDR3 is 16 amino acids long. Trimming removed 4 bases from V and 6 bases from J, with 22 bases in between. CDR3 loop: CSATLTSRKGVNEQFF. Here the CDR3 DNA reads TGCAGTGCTACTCTAACGTCCCGAAAAGGGGTCAATGAGCAGTTCTTC.

This clonotype has more than one count but fewer than ten. The chain combines TRBV27 with TRBJ2-2; tentative D call: TRBD2 (6 bases). The germline CDR1 and CDR2 sequences are MNHEY and SMNVEV (reference sequence). V was shortened by 4 bases and J by 4 bases, with 13 bases between the two germline ends. The CDR3 is 15 amino acids. This chain's CDR3 is CASSWTGEATGELFF. Here the CDR3 DNA reads TGTGCCAGCAGTTGGACGGGAGAGGCCACCGGGGAGCTGTTTTTT.

By frequency in the sample, this clonotype is medium-sized (0.01 to 0.1%). The genes are TRBV15 and TRBJ1-5; D is undetermined. Germline V gene sequence: CDR1 LNHNV, CDR2 YYDKDF (reference sequence). V was trimmed by 3 bases and J by 1 base, leaving 10 bases between them. The CDR3 is 15 amino acids. As DNA, the CDR3 is TGTGCCACCAGCAGTGGTGACATAAGCAATCAGCCCCAGCATTTT. The encoded protein is CATSSGDISNQPQHF. The full variable domain, in which reference TRBV15 and TRBJ1-5 provide the parts outside the CDR3, is DAMVIQNPRYQVTQFGKPVTLSCSQTLNHNVMYWYQQKSSQAPKLLFHYYDKDFNNEADTPDNFQSRRPNTSFCFLDIRSPGLGDTAMYLCATSSGDISNQPQHFGDGTRLSIL.

Within the sample, this clonotype is medium-sized. The chain employs TRBV24-1 and TRBJ1-5; D is ambiguous. Germline values: CDR1 KGHDR, CDR2 SFDVKD. CDR3 length: 12 residues. V gave up 12 bases and J gave up 0 bases, with 8 bases separating them. In nucleotides, the CDR3 is TGTGCCTGTGGGAATAGCAATCAGCCCCAGCATTTT. Residues: CACGNSNQPQHF.

CDR3 in amino acids: CASSATSGRDYNEQFF. The CDR3 DNA follows: TGTGCCAGCAGCGCTACTAGCGGGAGGGATTACAATGAGCAGTTCTTC. This sequence joins TRBV5-4 and TRBJ2-1, with 13 bases identical to TRBD2. CDR3 length: 16 residues. Trimming took 4 bases from V and 4 from J; bases not matched to a gene: 5. Germline CDR1 and CDR2: SGHNT and YYREEE (reference sequence).

The chain is built from TRBV28 and TRBJ2-3, with D possibly being TRBD2 (6 bases). Germline V CDR1 and CDR2: MDHEN, SYDVKM. This CDR3 is built from 14 residues. The ends were cut back, 6 bases at V and 3 bases at J, with 13 bases in the middle. CDR3: CASSPRGGTDTQYF. CDR3 in DNA: TGTGCCAGCAGCCCCCGAGGAGGGACAGATACGCAGTATTTT.

There are a few counts of this clonotype. This sequence joins TRBV20-1 and TRBJ2-3, with 7 bases that match TRBD2. CDR1 and CDR2 from the germline V gene are DFQATT and SNEGSKA (reference sequence). Trimming at V came to 0 bases and at J to 6 bases, leaving 9 bases not matched to a gene. The CDR3 spans 15 residues. In nucleotides, the CDR3 is TGCAGTGCTAGAGATGCGGCTAGCGGTGAGGATACGCAGTATTTT. The encoded protein is CSARDAASGEDTQYF.

This chain links TRBV6-1 with TRBJ2-2, with D unclear. The CDR3 covers 14 residues. Trimming pared 0 bases from V and 5 bases from J, leaving 7 bases between. The germline CDR1 and CDR2 sequences are MNHNS and SASEGT. CDR3 nucleotides: TGTGCCAGCAGTGAAGCTCCAGATACCGGGGAGCTGTTTTTT. Its translation: CASSEAPDTGELFF.

The gene calls are TRBV6-1 and TRBJ2-7; TRBD2 matches at 10 bases. The length of the CDR3 is 14 residues. In germline, CDR1 is MNHNS, CDR2 SASEGT. Germline trimming cut 6 bases from V and 3 bases from J; bases unmatched to any gene: 5. This CDR3 reads CASRRTSGNYEQYF. CDR3 in DNA: TGTGCCAGCAGAAGGACTAGCGGAAACTACGAGCAGTACTTC.

This clonotype was counted a few times. The chain recombines TRBV7-8 with TRBJ1-2, with a weak D call TRBD1 (5 bases). Trimming stripped 1 base from V and 6 bases from J, with 9 bases between. The CDR3 is made up of 13 amino acids. Germline lookup yields CDR1 SGHVS and CDR2 FQNEAQ. Written as DNA, the CDR3 is TGTGCCAGCAGCTTAGACAGGCTAGATGGCTACACCTTC. Translating gives CASSLDRLDGYTF.

In its sample, this clonotype was seen a few times. The V call is TRBV6-5, the J call TRBJ1-5, with D uncertain. Germline assignment: CDR1 MNHEY and CDR2 SVGAGI. The germline V and J ends were trimmed by 1 base and 5 bases, with 12 bases remaining between them. The length of the CDR3 is 15 residues. The CDR3 region has the DNA TGTGCCAGCAGTTACTACACTTCGATATATCAGCCCCAGCATTTT. Encoded protein: CASSYYTSIYQPQHF.

The chain employs TRBV18 and TRBJ2-5; no firm D call. The V gene lost 3 bases and the J gene lost 1 base, with 6 bases spanning the gap. Per the germline V gene, CDR1 is KGHSH and CDR2 is LQKENI. The CDR3 is made up of 13 amino acids. The CDR3 coding sequence is TGTGCCAGCTCACCGGGCATCCAAGAGACCCAGTACTTC. Its translation: CASSPGIQETQYF.

This clonotype was counted a few times. This sequence joins TRBV28 and TRBJ2-7; 10 positions agree with TRBD2. The CDR3 totals 14 residues. With V trimmed by 2 bases and J by 5 bases, 3 bases remained unmatched. CDR1 is MDHEN and CDR2 is SYDVKM in the germline V gene. The CDR3, as DNA: TGTGCCAGCAGTTTAGGGGGACTAGCGCACGAGCAGTACTTC. Its protein is CASSLGGLAHEQYF. The full variable domain, its missing parts supplied by reference TRBV28 and TRBJ2-7, is DVKVTQSSRYLVKRTGEKVFLECVQDMDHENMFWYRQDPGLGLRLIYFSYDVKMKEKGDIPEGYSVSREKKERFSLILESASTNQTSMYLCASSLGGLAHEQYFGPGTRLTVT.

V gene TRBV4-3 combines with J gene TRBJ2-1; tentative D call: TRBD2 (6 bases). V lost 4 bases, J lost 5 bases, and 15 bases lay in between. The germline V gene encodes CDR1 LGHNA and CDR2 YSLEER. The CDR3 has 15 amino acids. DNA of the CDR3: TGCGCCAGCAGCCTGCGGAGGGCAGGGCACAATGAGCAGTTCTTC. Translated, it gives CASSLRRAGHNEQFF.

J is TRBJ1-1 and V is TRBV6-5; D ambiguous. The V gene lost 0 bases and the J gene lost 1 base, with 6 bases spanning the gap. Germline CDR1 reads MNHEY; CDR2 reads SVGAGI. The CDR3 is 14 residues long. CDR3 sequence reads: CASSYSTANTEAFF. The CDR3 DNA reads TGTGCCAGCAGTTACTCTACCGCGAACACTGAAGCTTTCTTT.

The chain combines TRBV19 with TRBJ2-5; 14 bases agree with TRBD2. The trim removed 6 bases at V and 3 bases at J, leaving 3 bases unmatched. The CDR3 sequence is 15 residues long. Germline V gene data show CDR1 as LNHDA and CDR2 as SQIVND (reference sequence). In DNA, the CDR3 is TGTGCCAGTAGCCCGGGACTAGCGGGAGAAGAGACCCAGTACTTC. Translated, it gives CASSPGLAGEETQYF.

The sample holds a few counts of this clonotype. This rearrangement joins TRBV9 to TRBJ1-2, with 9 bases lining up with TRBD1. The junction had 16 bases not matched to a gene; V was cut back by 4 bases and J by 3 bases. Germline lookup yields CDR1 SGDLS and CDR2 YYNGEE. The CDR3 totals 18 residues. This chain's CDR3 is CASSTTGTGLLGDYGYTF. The CDR3 bases are TGTGCCAGCAGCACGACCGGGACAGGGCTTTTGGGTGACTATGGCTACACCTTC.

DNA of the CDR3: TGTGCCAGCAGTTATGGGGGGGGGCCCGGGGATACGCAGTATTTT. Amino acid sequence: CASSYGGGPGDTQYF. The V gene is TRBV6-5, the J gene TRBJ2-3; weak D call: TRBD2 (7 bases). The CDR3 totals 15 residues. V lost 3 bases, J lost 6 bases, and 16 bases lay in between. Looked up from germline, CDR1 is MNHEY and CDR2 is SVGAGI.